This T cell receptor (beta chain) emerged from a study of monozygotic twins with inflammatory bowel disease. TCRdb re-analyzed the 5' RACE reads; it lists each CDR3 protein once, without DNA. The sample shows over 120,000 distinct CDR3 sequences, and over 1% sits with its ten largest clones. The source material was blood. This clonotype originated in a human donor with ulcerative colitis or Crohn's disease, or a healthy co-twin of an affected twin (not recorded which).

CDR3 protein: CASSPGLAALRTGELFF. The chain employs TRBV11-2 and TRBJ2-2; absent DNA, TCRdb's TRBD2 call cannot be checked. The CDR3 is 17 residues long. CDR1 and CDR2 (germline): SGHAT, FQNNGV.